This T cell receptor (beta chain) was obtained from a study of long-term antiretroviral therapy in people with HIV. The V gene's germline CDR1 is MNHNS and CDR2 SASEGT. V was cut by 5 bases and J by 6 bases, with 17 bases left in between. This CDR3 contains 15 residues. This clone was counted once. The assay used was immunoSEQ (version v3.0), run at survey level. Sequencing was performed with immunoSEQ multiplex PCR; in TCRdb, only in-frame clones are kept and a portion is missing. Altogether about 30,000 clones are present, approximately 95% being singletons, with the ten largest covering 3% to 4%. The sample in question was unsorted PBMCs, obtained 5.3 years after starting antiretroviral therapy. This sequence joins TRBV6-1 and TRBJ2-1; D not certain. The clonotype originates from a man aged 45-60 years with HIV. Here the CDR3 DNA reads TGTGCCAGCAGTTTACAAACAGTCATGGGCAATGAGCAGTTCTTC. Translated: CASSLQTVMGNEQFF.